This T cell receptor beta chain is drawn from a study of blood T cell repertoires in COVID-19. Study as a whole: Acute-phase and convalescent COVID-19 samples originated in the United States, Italy and Spain. The cDNA or gDNA used as material had been derived from T cells, B-cell-depleted T cells, or PBMCs.

Method: immunoSEQ multiplex PCR; TCRdb's copy keeps in-frame clones and lacks some. Here the sample spans just over 95,000 clones, about 80% being singletons. CDR1 and CDR2 (germline): SGHRS, YFSETQ. Losses at the gene ends were 3 bases for V and 5 bases for J; bases not matched to a gene: 5. This CDR3 is 14 amino acids long. The gene calls are TRBV5-1 and TRBJ2-5; 9 nucleotides align to TRBD1. The origin of this receptor is a man at least 80 years old with acute or convalescent COVID-19. The specimen sequenced was peripheral blood. The CDR3 nucleotides are TGCGCCAGCAGCTCGACAGGGGGTGAGGAGACCCAGTACTTC. Translation: CASSSTGGEETQYF.